This T cell receptor (beta chain) emerged from a study of cytomegalovirus exposure and HLA in healthy donors. Notes on the study in general: Most of the TCR beta V segments (in an earlier analysis) were productive either about 87% or about 30% of the time. Among TCR beta chains of equal frequency, HLA-associated ones were more clonally expanded in a later analysis.

Primers included in the PCR were 60 Vbeta and 13 Jbeta primers. Generated by immunoSEQ multiplex PCR, the TCRdb table keeps only in-frame clones and is missing some. The data show some 120,000 clones, approximately 82% seen once. Trimming pared 0 bases from V and 5 bases from J, leaving 10 bases between. Looked up from germline, CDR1 is SGDLS and CDR2 is YYNGEE. The CDR3 extends over 14 amino acids. Comments on this clone: The antigen is undetermined.

Sequenced sample: PBMCs. This chain connects TRBV9 to TRBJ2-3; no definite D call. This sequence originates from a woman aged 18-29 years in good health and CMV-seropositive. CDR3 region: CASSVVGGGDTQYF. Written as DNA, the CDR3 is TGTGCCAGCAGCGTAGTTGGCGGCGGAGATACGCAGTATTTT.